This T cell receptor (beta chain) was found in a study of beta chain features in type 1 diabetes. About the study: Sorted cells examined across all samples numbered around 110,000,000. Overall study results and limits: Equally in patients and controls, PCR might preferentially amplify shorter templates.

Sequenced material consisted of expressed TCRB transcripts (all of the isolated RNA was reverse transcribed). Generated by immunoSEQ multiplex PCR, the TCRdb table keeps only in-frame clones and is missing some. The sample contains fewer than 550,000 clones, 11% of which appear only once. The CDR3 has 15 residues. V was pared by 5 bases and J by 5 bases, with 8 bases of the junction left unmatched. Germline V gene sequence: CDR1 MDHEN, CDR2 SYDVKM. As regards this clone: What it binds is unknown.

Specimen: naive CD4+ T cells from blood. This TCR derives from a woman between 18 and 30 years old in good health. The chain joins TRBV28 to TRBJ2-1, with TRBD2 matching over 8 bases. The CDR3 protein is CASSPGLAGHNEQFF. The CDR3 region has the DNA TGTGCCAGCAGTCCAGGACTAGCTGGGCACAATGAGCAGTTCTTC.